This passage covers 26 T cell receptor beta chains from one sample sequenced in a study of T cells after yellow fever vaccination. TCRdb used MiXCR to reprocess the 5' RACE reads, holding one entry per CDR3 protein. The sample has 30,000 or so distinct CDR3 sequences; 6.3% are singletons. Material: PBMCs, either bulk or a sorted T-cell subset (CD4+, CD8+, memory, or dextramer-sorted; not recorded which), obtained on the day of the yellow fever booster vaccination. These receptors originate from a young man who received the YFV17D yellow fever vaccine.

The chain couples TRBV28 to TRBJ1-4, with 8 bases that match TRBD1. The germline gives CDR1 MDHEN, CDR2 SYDVKM. The CDR3 is 15 amino acids. Trimming cost V 5 bases and J 0 bases; bases outside gene matches: 2. The CDR3 bases are TGTGCCAGCAGTGCAGGGGGCACAACTAATGAAAAACTGTTTTTT. It translates to CASSAGGTTNEKLFF.

V gene TRBV12-2 combines with J gene TRBJ1-1; the D call TRBD1 from the table was never checked on the DNA. TRBV12-2 is noted as a pseudogene. The CDR3 sequence is 15 residues long. The CDR3 DNA reads TGTGCAAGTCGCCCAGGGGGGGGGCTTGGCACTGAAGCTTTCTTT. As protein: CASRPGGGLGTEAFF.

The chain couples TRBV12-3 or TRBV12-4 to TRBJ1-1; D is uncertain. The V and J ends lost 5 bases and 0 bases respectively, with 13 bases between them. The CDR3 is 15 amino acids. CDR3 region: CASSPRQVLNTEAFF. CDR3 DNA sequence: TGTGCCAGCAGTCCAAGGCAGGTCTTGAACACTGAAGCTTTCTTT.

In its sample, this clonotype was seen many times. The chain couples TRBV7-6 to TRBJ2-2; TRBD1 matches 8 bases. V was pared by 2 bases and J by 8 bases, with 4 bases of the junction left unmatched. Per the germline V gene, CDR1 is SGHVS and CDR2 is FNYEAQ. The CDR3 spans 14 residues. CDR3 sequence reads: CASSLSRGLGELFF. The DNA of the CDR3 is TGTGCCAGCAGCTTATCCAGGGGGCTTGGGGAGCTGTTTTTT. Based on the CDR3 plus reference TRBV7-6 and TRBJ2-2, the full variable domain is GAGVSQSPRYKVTKRGQDVALRCDPISGHVSLYWYRQALGQGPEFLTYFNYEAQQDKSGLPNDRFSAERPEGSISTLTIQRTEQRDSAMYRCASSLSRGLGELFFGEGSRLTVL.

V usage is TRBV5-1 and J usage is TRBJ2-4; possibly TRBD2 for D (6 bases). With 0 bases removed from V and 2 bases from J, the gap between germline ends came to 9 bases. The CDR3 consists of 15 residues. The germline gives CDR1 SGHRS, CDR2 YFSETQ. CDR3 bases: TGCGCCAGCAGCTTGGCCCGGGACTCCAAAAACATTCAGTACTTC. Amino acids: CASSLARDSKNIQYF.

This clonotype was seen at least ten times. This chain connects TRBV20-1 to TRBJ2-1, with D unclear. This CDR3 has 14 residues. Trimming took 4 bases from V and 8 from J, leaving 18 bases between them. Germline lookup yields CDR1 DFQATT and CDR2 SNEGSKA (reference sequence). The DNA for the CDR3 is TGCAGTGCTAAAGATCAAAGGGTTGGCTATGAGCAGTTCTTC. Protein: CSAKDQRVGYEQFF.

This clonotype was observed a few times. The genes are TRBV2 and TRBJ1-3, with D unresolved. CDR3 length equals 15 residues. The V and J ends lost 4 bases and 2 bases respectively, with 12 bases between them. From germline, CDR1 is SNHLY and CDR2 FYNNEI. The CDR3 spells CASSVLGPPGNTIYF. The CDR3, as DNA: TGTGCCAGCAGTGTTCTTGGTCCCCCTGGAAACACCATATATTTT.

The gene calls are TRBV20-1 and TRBJ2-3; D is uncertain. The germline gives CDR1 DFQATT, CDR2 SNEGSKA (reference sequence). This CDR3 contains 16 residues. V was shortened by 1 base and J by 7 bases, with 21 bases between the two germline ends. The CDR3 is CSARAPWYLRANTQYF. DNA of the CDR3: TGCAGTGCTAGAGCCCCCTGGTACCTAAGGGCGAATACGCAGTATTTT.

Many counts were recorded for this clonotype. The chain has TRBV20-1 and TRBJ1-5; D is ambiguous. The CDR3 is 13 residues long. V was shortened by 3 bases and J by 7 bases, with 13 bases between the two germline ends. The germline V gene has CDR1 DFQATT and CDR2 SNEGSKA (reference sequence). Here the CDR3 reads CSASRGEEQPQHF. CDR3 DNA sequence: TGCAGTGCTAGTCGGGGAGAGGAGCAGCCCCAGCATTTT.

This clonotype has ten or more counts. V gene TRBV5-6 combines with J gene TRBJ2-4, with 11 bases aligning to TRBD2. There are 19 residues in the CDR3. The V gene's germline CDR1 is SGHDT and CDR2 YYEEEE. V was pared by 2 bases and J by 0 bases, with 10 bases of the junction left unmatched. CDR3 loop: CASSFRDSGRELAKNIQYF. CDR3 coding DNA: TGTGCCAGCAGCTTCAGGGATAGCGGGAGGGAACTAGCCAAAAACATTCAGTACTTC.

This clonotype appeared many times. V and J are TRBV30 and TRBJ2-5; 7 bases fit TRBD2. CDR3 length: 14 amino acids. The V gene end was trimmed by 3 bases and the J gene end by 8 bases; junction bases not matched to a gene: 12. Germline CDR1 is GTSNPN and CDR2 is SVGIG (reference sequence). The CDR3 sequence is CAWRGGGAASTQYF. CDR3 in DNA: TGTGCCTGGAGGGGGGGAGGGGCCGCCAGCACCCAGTACTTC.

This clonotype rates as medium-sized. V is TRBV4-1 and J is TRBJ2-7, with TRBD2 identical over 10 bases. Germline V CDR1 and CDR2: MGHRA, YSYEKL. This CDR3 spans 15 amino acids. The V gene end was trimmed by 0 bases and the J gene end by 3 bases; junction bases not matched to a gene: 2. The CDR3 loop reads CASSQETSGYYEQYF. The CDR3 DNA reads TGCGCCAGCAGCCAAGAGACTAGCGGGTACTACGAGCAGTACTTC.

This clonotype was recorded many times. The chain combines TRBV20-1 with TRBJ2-5; possible D gene TRBD2, 7 bases. The CDR3 consists of 14 residues. Trimming stripped 6 bases from V and 4 bases from J, with 18 bases between. In germline, CDR1 is DFQATT, CDR2 SNEGSKA (reference sequence). CDR3 loop: CSALDSWGGETQYF. CDR3 nucleotides: TGCAGTGCCTTGGACAGTTGGGGGGGAGAGACCCAGTACTTC.

This clonotype has a count of ten or more. J is TRBJ2-7 and V is TRBV7-9, with 11 bases identical to TRBD2. Germline CDR1 is SEHNR and CDR2 is FQNEAQ (reference sequence). Trimming cost V 11 bases and J 6 bases; bases outside gene matches: 6. The CDR3 totals 12 residues. The DNA of the CDR3 is TGTGCCCTAGGACTAGCGGGTTTCGAGCAGTACTTC. Its protein is CALGLAGFEQYF.

This chain connects TRBV28 to TRBJ2-7; a possible D gene is TRBD2 (5 bases). The ends were cut back, 2 bases at V and 2 bases at J, with 10 bases in the middle. CDR1 is MDHEN and CDR2 is SYDVKM in the germline V gene. The CDR3 loop spans 14 amino acids. In nucleotides, the CDR3 is TGTGCCAGCAGTTTAGAGGGAATCACCTACGAGCAGTACTTC. Amino acid sequence: CASSLEGITYEQYF.

The gene calls are TRBV6-1 and TRBJ1-1; possibly TRBD1 for D (6 bases). The CDR3 length is 14 residues. V lost 6 bases and J lost 5, with 16 bases in between. CDR1 is MNHNS, CDR2 SASEGT, per germline. The CDR3 nucleotides read TGTGCCAGCAGAGGTTCAGGGGCCGGGACTGAAGCTTTCTTT. This sequence encodes CASRGSGAGTEAFF.

There are a few counts of this clonotype. This chain joins TRBV7-9 and TRBJ2-3; D ambiguous. This CDR3 is built from 12 residues. CDR1 SEHNR and CDR2 FQNEAQ come from the germline V gene (reference sequence). Trimming shortened V by 7 bases and J by 5 bases, and 10 bases separated the two germline ends. CDR3 DNA sequence: TGTGCCAGCATCGACTCCAGAGATACGCAGTATTTT. Translated, it gives CASIDSRDTQYF. Looking up the rest from reference TRBV7-9 and TRBJ2-3 gives the full variable domain: DTGVSQNPRHKITKRGQNVTFRCDPISEHNRLYWYRQTLGQGPEFLTYFQNEAQLEKSRLLSDRFSAERPKGSFSTLEIQRTEQGDSAMYLCASIDSRDTQYFGPGTRLTVL.

This clonotype was counted at least ten times. This chain connects TRBV30 to TRBJ2-2, with 12 bases lining up with TRBD1. Germline V lookup: CDR1 GTSNPN, CDR2 SVGIG (reference sequence). The junction had 4 bases not matched to a gene; V was cut back by 4 bases and J by 4 bases. The CDR3 is 15 amino acids. CDR3 loop: CAWTGTGGFTGELFF. The CDR3 DNA sequence: TGTGCCTGGACCGGGACAGGGGGCTTCACCGGGGAGCTGTTTTTT.

The count of this clonotype is one. The V and J genes are TRBV29-1 and TRBJ2-1; D may be TRBD1 (6 bases). CDR3 size: 14 residues. Trimming took off 3 bases at V and 13 bases at J, with 22 bases between the two ends. Germline lookup yields CDR1 SQVTM and CDR2 ANQGSEA. The CDR3 spells CSVDEKNLWTEQFF. DNA for the CDR3: TGCAGCGTTGACGAAAAAAACCTTTGGACAGAACAGTTCTTC.

This clonotype was seen many times. The J gene is TRBJ2-2, the V gene TRBV5-4, with TRBD2 matching over 14 bases. J lost 4 bases, V lost 3 bases, and 2 bases had no gene match. Germline V CDR1 and CDR2: SGHNT, YYREEE (reference sequence). The CDR3 totals 16 residues. The CDR3 region is CASSSGLAGATGELFF. The CDR3 nucleotides read TGTGCCAGCAGCTCGGGACTAGCGGGAGCCACCGGGGAGCTGTTTTTT.

This clonotype was observed many times. V gene TRBV29-1 combines with J gene TRBJ2-5, with 8 bases aligning to TRBD1. The CDR3 contains 14 residues. The germline V gene encodes CDR1 SQVTM and CDR2 ANQGSEA. V gave up 7 bases and J gave up 6 bases; unmatched junction bases: 13. This chain's CDR3 is CSATGAYAGKTQYF. CDR3 DNA: TGCAGCGCGACAGGGGCGTACGCTGGAAAGACCCAGTACTTC. The full variable domain, completed using reference TRBV29-1 and TRBJ2-5, is SAVISQKPSRDICQRGTSLTIQCQVDSQVTMMFWYRQQPGQSLTLIATANQGSEATYESGFVIDKFPISRPNLTFSTLTVSNMSPEDSSIYLCSATGAYAGKTQYFGPGTRLLVL.

This clonotype was picked up many times. The V call is TRBV10-3, the J call TRBJ2-3, with D perhaps matching TRBD1 or TRBD2 (5 bases each). Germline CDR1 reads ENHRY; CDR2 reads SYGVKD. The CDR3 sequence is 15 residues long. The V gene lost 4 bases and the J gene lost 5 bases, with 16 bases spanning the gap. The CDR3 reads CAISGYGAPLDTQYF. The CDR3 region has the DNA TGTGCCATCAGTGGATACGGGGCCCCACTAGATACGCAGTATTTT.

This clonotype was detected ten times or more. The rearrangement links TRBV29-1 to TRBJ2-5; no reliable D call. The germline V and J ends were trimmed by 4 bases and 4 bases, with 4 bases remaining between them. CDR1 is SQVTM and CDR2 is ANQGSEA in the germline V gene. This CDR3 has 10 amino acids. CDR3: CSVAVETQYF. CDR3 in DNA: TGCAGCGTTGCCGTAGAGACCCAGTACTTC.

This clonotype was seen repeatedly, ten times or more. The chain couples TRBV5-1 to TRBJ2-1; 16 bases map to TRBD2. V gave up 4 bases and J gave up 0 bases; unmatched junction bases: 4. The CDR3 length is 18 residues. CDR1 and CDR2 from the germline V gene are SGHRS and YFSETQ. In nucleotides, the CDR3 is TGCGCCAGCAGCCCGGGACTAGCGGGAGGGAGCTCCTACAATGAGCAGTTCTTC. Translation: CASSPGLAGGSSYNEQFF.

In the case of this clonotype: The junction does not match germline at one end; this may be a read error. This chain's CDR3 is CAISPNVFNSPLHF. Here the CDR3 DNA reads TGTGCCATCAGCCCGAACGTCTTTAATTCACCCCTCCACTTT. The chain uses TRBV4-2 and TRBJ1-6; the D is unclear. Germline V gene data show CDR1 as LGHNA and CDR2 as YNFKEQ. This CDR3 has 14 amino acids.

The sample holds many counts of this clonotype. J is TRBJ2-7 and V is TRBV6-2 or TRBV6-3; D is perhaps TRBD1 or TRBD2 (5 bases each). The CDR3 is 14 amino acids. Germline V gene sequence: CDR1 MNHEY, CDR2 SVGEGT. Trimming removed 3 bases from V and 4 bases from J, with 13 bases in between. CDR3 protein: CASSYPTGAYEQYF. The CDR3 nucleotides are TGTGCCAGCAGTTATCCAACCGGGGCATACGAGCAGTACTTC.